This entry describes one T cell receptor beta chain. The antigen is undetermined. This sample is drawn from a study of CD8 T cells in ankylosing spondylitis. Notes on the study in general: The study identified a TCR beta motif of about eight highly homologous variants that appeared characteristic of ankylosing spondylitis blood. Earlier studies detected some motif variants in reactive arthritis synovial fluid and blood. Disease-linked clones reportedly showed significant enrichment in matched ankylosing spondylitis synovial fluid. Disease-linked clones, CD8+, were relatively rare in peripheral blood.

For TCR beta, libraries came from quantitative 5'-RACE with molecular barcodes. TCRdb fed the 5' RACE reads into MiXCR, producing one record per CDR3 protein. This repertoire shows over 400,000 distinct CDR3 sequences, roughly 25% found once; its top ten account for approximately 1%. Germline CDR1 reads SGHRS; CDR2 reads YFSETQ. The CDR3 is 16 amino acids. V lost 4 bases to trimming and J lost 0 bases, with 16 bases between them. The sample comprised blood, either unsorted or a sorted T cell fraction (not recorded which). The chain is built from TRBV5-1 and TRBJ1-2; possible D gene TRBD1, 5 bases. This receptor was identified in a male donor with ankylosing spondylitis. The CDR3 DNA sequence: TGCGCCAGCAGCGGCGCCAAGGGACCGTCTAACTATGGCTACACCTTC. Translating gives CASSGAKGPSNYGYTF.